This T cell receptor beta chain emerged from a study of shared T cell receptors in the human thymus (dated by TCRdb to the early 2020s). With regard to the full study: The study examined how self-reactive, shared T-cell receptor alpha chains are generated in the human thymus.

CDR1 and CDR2 were assigned from the germline V gene (reference sequence) as LNHDA and SQIVND. The CDR3, from cysteine to phenylalanine, totals 19 residues. Only CDR3 DNA remains: 57 bases, in frame from the first base. Germline trimming amounts to 3 bases on V and 1 base on J, with 15 as the count of junction bases outside the gene matches. As regards this clone: The antigen this receptor binds is unknown. No clone much larger than this one lies a single base away; base qualities are absent.

The library relied on the immunoSEQ multiplex PCR assay. In its TCRdb copy, this immuneACCESS table keeps in-frame sequences only and misses some clones. Where compared with another copy, unresolved V genes explain less than half of these, and the others have no known cause. The sample has around 730,000 clones on record, approximately 85% of them singletons. In total, the top ten clones hold more than 0.008% of the sample. The sample was also linked to a second study, of human thymus T cells. Drawing on the second study: Donors were immunologically healthy infants undergoing open corrective cardiac surgery for congenital heart defects in Finland. Thymus tissue was collected as surgical resects that were removed during corrective cardiac surgery. Both the thymic and the peripheral blood repertoires appeared to show biased V and J gene segment usage. The related research found that thymic TCR repertoires overlapped highly between unrelated individuals. TCR alpha and beta repertoires from seven to nine infant thymus samples and four related peripheral blood samples were characterized in the study. The cohort included six male and a couple of female infants, with donor ages spanning 7 to 244 days. After being mechanically released from the tissue, thymocytes were kept at -70 degrees C in pellets of 10-30 million cells. A QIAsymphony instrument was used to extract genomic DNA from frozen cell pellets. Using the immunoSEQ multiplex PCR assay, the TCRB and TCRAD loci were amplified from a standardized quantity of quality-controlled genomic DNA. The amplicons spanned the V(D)J region and were long enough to cover the CDR3 and allow V and J genes to be identified. The commercial immunoSEQ service was used to sequence amplicons on an Illumina platform. Primer bias and sequencing errors were corrected using previously described methods, and TCRAD and TCRB definitions followed the IMGT database. Analysis of the repertoires was done with immunoSEQ Analyzer 3.0 and VDJTools and included basic statistics, V/J segment usage, diversity estimates, rarefaction and pairwise overlap. Diversity was estimated with Chao1, ChaoE, Efron-Thisted, Shannon and inverse Simpson indices, and also on datasets down-sampled to the smallest sample. Repertoire overlap was assessed by strict matching of CDR3 nucleotide sequence, V gene and J gene, and clustering was done by Jaccard-based multidimensional scaling. On average, thymus samples gave 750,000 to 950,000 unique TCRB clonotypes, whereas blood samples gave about 84,000.

The sequenced sample consisted of thymocytes. The rearrangement joined TRBV19 to TRBJ1-5; 7 nucleotides in the junction match TRBD1. The source of this sequence is a girl under two years old with a congenital heart defect. Donor details come from another sample of the same person, matched by shared clones. The CDR3 protein sequence reads: CASSISVGDSRLSNQPQHF. The nucleotide sequence is TGTGCCAGTAGTATCTCGGTTGGGGACAGTAGATTAAGCAATCAGCCCCAGCATTTT.